These 11 T cell receptor beta chains share one sample of origin, sequenced in a study of blood T cell repertoires in COVID-19. The assay was immunoSEQ multiplex PCR, and TCRdb's table has in-frame clones only and misses some. The table records 100,000 to 150,000 clones, around four fifths of them present only once. Sequenced material: peripheral blood. The origin of the receptors is a man aged 55-75 years with acute or convalescent COVID-19.

This clone was counted a single time. CDR3 loop: CASSLAGAYEQYF. The CDR3 DNA sequence: TGTGCCAGCAGCCTAGCGGGAGCCTACGAGCAGTACTTC. The chain combines TRBV11-3 with TRBJ2-7, with TRBD2 identical over 10 bases. The germline V gene encodes CDR1 SGHNT and CDR2 YENEEA. CDR3 length: 13 residues. V shed 5 bases, J shed 2 bases, and the junction held 0 bases outside the gene matches.

This chain uses TRBV19 with TRBJ2-1; D is unresolved. CDR3 length equals 13 residues. Trimming cost V 3 bases and J 5 bases, with 8 bases left between them. From germline, CDR1 is LNHDA and CDR2 SQIVND (reference sequence). The CDR3 is CASSIGWNNEQFF. The CDR3 bases are TGTGCCAGTAGTATCGGGTGGAACAATGAGCAGTTCTTC.

The chain uses TRBV7-3 and TRBJ1-2; 7 nucleotides align to TRBD1. Germline V lookup: CDR1 SGHTA, CDR2 FQGTGA. CDR3 length equals 15 residues. J was trimmed by 4 bases and V by 5 bases; bases with no gene match: 10. The CDR3 reads CASSASSGTVYGYTF. The CDR3 DNA is TGTGCCAGCAGCGCCAGTTCCGGGACAGTCTATGGCTACACCTTC.

The CDR3 nucleotides are TGTGCCAGCAGTTACCCGGACAGGGATGGCAATCAGCCCCAGCATTTT. Translated, it gives CASSYPDRDGNQPQHF. The chain joins TRBV6-5 to TRBJ1-5; TRBD1 matches at 8 bases. The CDR3 loop spans 16 amino acids. The trim removed 2 bases at V and 2 bases at J, leaving 5 bases unmatched. Germline CDR1 is MNHEY and CDR2 is SVGAGI.

This chain uses TRBV30 with TRBJ1-4, with D possibly matching TRBD1 (5 bases). Trimming shortened V by 0 bases and J by 8 bases, and 22 bases separated the two germline ends. Looked up from germline, CDR1 is GTSNPN and CDR2 is SVGIG (reference sequence). This CDR3 is 17 amino acids long. CDR3 coding DNA: TGTGCCTGGAGTGTACCGTTGTGGTTGGGGCGGAGAGAAAAACTGTTTTTT. Translation gives CAWSVPLWLGRREKLFF.

This clone is deemed medium-sized. The chain joins TRBV15 to TRBJ2-5; possible D gene TRBD2, 6 bases. This CDR3 region has 14 residues. CDR1 is LNHNV, CDR2 YYDKDF, per germline (reference sequence). Trimming shortened V by 3 bases and J by 4 bases, and 12 bases separated the two germline ends. The DNA of the CDR3 is TGTGCCACCAGCAGCCACGTGGGGGGAGAGACCCAGTACTTC. It encodes CATSSHVGGETQYF.

This sequence joins TRBV29-1 and TRBJ2-7, with TRBD1 matching 8 bases. This CDR3 is 13 amino acids long. From germline, CDR1 is SQVTM and CDR2 ANQGSEA. The V gene end was trimmed by 3 bases and the J gene end by 0 bases; junction bases not matched to a gene: 1. In DNA form, the CDR3 reads TGCAGCGTTGAGACAGGGGCCTCCTACGAGCAGTACTTC. Translation: CSVETGASYEQYF.

The V and J genes are TRBV7-9 and TRBJ2-7, with D possibly matching TRBD1 (5 bases). The V gene's germline CDR1 is SEHNR and CDR2 FQNEAQ (reference sequence). The V gene lost 1 base and the J gene lost 4 bases, with 23 bases spanning the gap. This CDR3 has 18 amino acids. The chain's CDR3 is CASSLVRTPLKGPYEQYF. CDR3 nucleotides: TGTGCCAGCAGCTTAGTCCGGACACCTCTCAAGGGGCCATACGAGCAGTACTTC. Full variable domain (missing parts from reference TRBV7-9 and TRBJ2-7): DTGVSQNPRHKITKRGQNVTFRCDPISEHNRLYWYRQTLGQGPEFLTYFQNEAQLEKSRLLSDRFSAERPKGSFSTLEIQRTEQGDSAMYLCASSLVRTPLKGPYEQYFGPGTRLTVT.

The chain uses TRBV27 and TRBJ2-1; D is ambiguous. The germline V and J ends were trimmed by 6 bases and 7 bases, with 10 bases remaining between them. This CDR3 is 12 amino acids long. The germline CDR1 and CDR2 sequences are MNHEY and SMNVEV (reference sequence). This chain's CDR3 is CASSKVGNEQFF. As DNA, the CDR3 is TGTGCCAGCAGCAAGGTCGGGAATGAGCAGTTCTTC.

V and J are TRBV7-3 and TRBJ2-7, with 7 bases identical to TRBD2. The germline V gene encodes CDR1 SGHTA and CDR2 FQGTGA. The V and J ends lost 1 base and 6 bases, in that order; junction bases with no gene match: 9. CDR3 length: 15 residues. CDR3 protein: CASSLILAGVGEQYF. Here the CDR3 DNA reads TGTGCCAGCAGCTTAATTCTGGCGGGAGTAGGCGAGCAGTACTTC.

Here the CDR3 DNA reads TGTGCCAGCAGCCAAGGCTCGGGACATATGAACACTGAAGCTTTCTTT. This gives the protein CASSQGSGHMNTEAFF. This chain uses TRBV3-1 (or the pseudogene TRBV3-2) with TRBJ1-1; tentatively, D is TRBD1 (6 bases). CDR1 is LGHDT, CDR2 YNNKEL, per germline (reference sequence). CDR3 length: 16 amino acids. V lost 1 base to trimming and J lost 0 bases, with 12 bases between them.